The following is a T cell receptor beta chain sequence with its context. PCR primers comprised 60 Vbeta and 13 Jbeta primers. Profiling relied on immunoSEQ multiplex PCR, and the TCRdb table lists in-frame clones only, not all of them. The sample has under 150,000 clones, 65% to 85% seen once. The germline V gene has CDR1 SGDLS and CDR2 YYNGEE. V was pared by 2 bases and J by 5 bases, with 22 bases between. The CDR3 consists of 17 residues. This record comes from a study of cytomegalovirus exposure and HLA in healthy donors. This receptor was identified in a male donor in good health and CMV-seronegative. Material: PBMCs. The chain joins TRBV9 to TRBJ1-1; weak D call: TRBD1 (6 bases). CDR3 amino acids: CASSVSGGLSGVTEAFF. As DNA, the CDR3 is TGTGCCAGCAGCGTCTCGGGGGGGTTATCAGGGGTTACTGAAGCTTTCTTT.